Each of the 20 T cell receptor beta chains below was sequenced from the same sample in a study of breast tumors, draining lymph nodes, adjacent tissues. TCRdb itself ran the multiplex PCR reads through MiXCR, one entry per CDR3 protein. The sample contains 66,000 or so distinct CDR3 sequences, less than 50% of which appear only once. Sequencing was done on a sample of breast tumor tissue. These TCRs come from a female donor with breast cancer. Some clones in this sample may be carry-over from other donors' samples.

V and J are TRBV7-8 and TRBJ2-3, with 8 bases aligning to TRBD1. CDR1 and CDR2 (germline): SGHVS, FQNEAQ. The CDR3 has 16 amino acids. With V trimmed by 0 bases and J by 2 bases, 4 bases remained unmatched. CDR3 protein: CASSLAGTGVTDTQYF. The CDR3 nucleotides are TGTGCCAGCAGCTTAGCGGGGACAGGAGTCACAGATACGCAGTATTTT.

With respect to this clonotype: An end of the junction does not agree with germline; a read error may underlie this. The chain carries TRBV7-7 and TRBJ2-5; the match to TRBD1 covers 9 bases. Germline CDR1 is SSHAT and CDR2 is FNYEAQ (reference sequence). The CDR3 spans 14 residues. The CDR3 loop is CASSQGQGQETQYF. The DNA for the CDR3 is TGTGCTAGCAGCCAGGGACAGGGACAAGAGACCCAGTACTTC.

This clonotype was picked up many times. The chain has TRBV9 and TRBJ2-7; 8 nucleotides align to TRBD2. The CDR3 spans 17 residues. V gave up 4 bases and J gave up 5 bases; unmatched junction bases: 17. Germline V gives CDR1 SGDLS, CDR2 YYNGEE. CDR3 protein: CASSPLPGGGSPDEQYF. The CDR3 coding sequence is TGTGCCAGCAGCCCCTTACCCGGGGGGGGCTCTCCGGACGAGCAGTACTTC.

With respect to this clonotype: A junction boundary mismatches the germline segment, possibly from a read error. The V gene is TRBV2, the J gene TRBJ1-4; D is ambiguous. Germline CDR1 reads SNHLY; CDR2 reads FYNNEI. This CDR3 comprises 13 residues. CDR3 sequence: CVSCGLAREKLFF. In DNA form, the CDR3 reads TGTGTCAGCTGTGGCTTAGCGCGTGAAAAACTGTTTTTT.

Many counts were recorded for this clonotype. This chain connects TRBV13 to TRBJ1-2; TRBD1 matches at 9 bases. From germline, CDR1 is PRHDT and CDR2 FYEKMQ (reference sequence). V gave up 3 bases and J gave up 8 bases; unmatched junction bases: 4. The CDR3 is 13 residues long. This CDR3 reads CASSLGQGPGYTF. Here the CDR3 DNA reads TGTGCCAGCAGCTTGGGACAGGGACCCGGCTACACCTTC. The full variable domain, completed using reference TRBV13 and TRBJ1-2, is AAGVIQSPRHLIKEKRETATLKCYPIPRHDTVYWYQQGPGQDPQFLISFYEKMQSDKGSIPDRFSAQQFSDYHSELNMSSLELGDSALYFCASSLGQGPGYTFGSGTRLTVV.

This clonotype was recorded at least ten times. The germline gene is not matched at one end of the junction; a read error may be the cause. The chain joins TRBV12-3 or TRBV12-4 to TRBJ1-6, with D tentatively TRBD1 (6 bases). The CDR3 loop spans 15 amino acids. CDR3 bases: TGTGCCAGCAGCTTAGCCGGGACACTAAATTCACCCCTCCACTTT. It specifies CASSLAGTLNSPLHF.

Only a few counts were recorded for this clonotype. The chain carries TRBV20-1 and TRBJ1-1; D is possibly TRBD1 (6 bases). Germline lookup yields CDR1 DFQATT and CDR2 SNEGSKA (reference sequence). The CDR3 totals 15 residues. V was pared by 4 bases and J by 0 bases, with 15 bases between. CDR3 sequence: CSATRDTIMNTEAFF. CDR3 DNA sequence: TGCAGTGCTACTCGGGACACCATAATGAACACTGAAGCTTTCTTT.

The chain is built from TRBV7-3 and TRBJ2-6, with 8 bases fitting TRBD2. The V segment lost 5 bases and the J segment 3 bases; nucleotides outside the gene matches: 0. The length of the CDR3 is 14 residues. CDR1 is SGHTA, CDR2 FQGTGA, per germline. The CDR3 sequence: CASSLAGGANVLTF. CDR3 bases: TGTGCCAGCAGCCTAGCGGGTGGGGCCAACGTCCTGACTTTC.

V is TRBV12-5 and J is TRBJ2-5, with TRBD1 identical over 9 bases. The CDR3 runs 15 residues. The J segment lost 4 bases and the V segment lost 3 bases, leaving 6 bases of the junction unmatched. Germline V gene sequence: CDR1 LGHNT, CDR2 FRNRAP. The CDR3 coding sequence is TGTGCTAGTGGTTTAAGACGGGGACAGGGAGAGACCCAGTACTTC. This gives the protein CASGLRRGQGETQYF. The full variable domain, in which reference TRBV12-5 and TRBJ2-5 provide the parts outside the CDR3, is DARVTQTPRHKVTEMGQEVTMRCQPILGHNTVFWYRQTMMQGLELLAYFRNRAPLDDSGMPKDRFSAEMPDATLATLKIQPSEPRDSAVYFCASGLRRGQGETQYFGPGTRLLVL.

J is TRBJ1-2 and V is TRBV13; TRBD1 aligns across 8 bases. The CDR3 is made up of 17 amino acids. Per the germline V gene, CDR1 is PRHDT and CDR2 is FYEKMQ (reference sequence). With 5 bases clipped from V and 2 bases from J, the junction kept 13 bases outside the gene matches. CDR3 nucleotides: TGTGCCAGCAGCGTGGCTCGCGGCCAGGGGGCGAACTATGGCTACACCTTC. Amino acid sequence: CASSVARGQGANYGYTF.

This chain links TRBV20-1 with TRBJ2-3; D is possibly TRBD2 (6 bases). The CDR3 totals 15 residues. V lost 3 bases to trimming and J lost 4 bases, with 17 bases between them. CDR1 is DFQATT, CDR2 SNEGSKA, per germline (reference sequence). For the CDR3, the DNA is TGCAGTGCTAGCCTGCCGGGACTCAAACCAGATACGCAGTATTTT. Its protein product is CSASLPGLKPDTQYF.

The chain carries TRBV2 and TRBJ1-2; no reliable D call. Germline-derived CDR1 and CDR2 are SNHLY and FYNNEI. The CDR3 contains 13 residues. Trimming shortened V by 0 bases and J by 6 bases, and 8 bases separated the two germline ends. This chain's CDR3 is CASSEANGDGYTF. In nucleotides, the CDR3 is TGTGCCAGCAGTGAAGCAAACGGGGATGGCTACACCTTC.

This clonotype was counted once. This CDR3 fails to terminate in the conserved phenylalanine or tryptophan, so it likely reflects a read error. No DNA is shown, since the ends of the CDR3 on it are uncertain; the CDR3 is the one TCRdb lists. This chain joins TRBV7-8 and TRBJ2-5. A total of 8 residues make up the CDR3, ends included. CDR1 and CDR2 (germline): SGHVS, FQNEAQ. CDR3 sequence reads: CASSLVHR.

As to this clonotype: The junction does not match germline at one end; this may be a read error. This sequence joins TRBV11-1 and TRBJ2-1, with 10 bases matching TRBD2. Germline CDR1 and CDR2: SGHAT and FQDESV (reference sequence). This CDR3 is built from 14 residues. The CDR3: CVSRTSGDYNEQFF. As DNA, the CDR3 is TGTGTCAGCCGGACTAGCGGTGACTACAATGAGCAGTTCTTC. The variable domain in full, completed from reference TRBV11-1 and TRBJ2-1, reads EAEVAQSPRYKITEKSQAVAFWCDPISGHATLYWYRQILGQGPELLVQFQDESVVDDSQLPKDRFSAERLKGVDSTLKIQPAELGDSAMYLCVSRTSGDYNEQFFGPGTRLTVL.

This chain connects TRBV28 to TRBJ2-1; TRBD2 agrees at 10 bases. Trimming took 1 base from V and 4 from J; bases not matched to a gene: 7. Germline V CDR1 and CDR2: MDHEN, SYDVKM. The CDR3 is made up of 17 amino acids. This CDR3 is CASSLSLLAGVYNEQFF. In DNA form, the CDR3 reads TGTGCCAGCAGTTTATCCCTCCTAGCGGGAGTTTACAATGAGCAGTTCTTC.

The V gene is TRBV7-2, the J gene TRBJ2-7; D gene uncertain. CDR3 length equals 15 residues. Trimming removed 4 bases at V and 2 bases at J, with 15 bases between. CDR1 is SGHTA, CDR2 FQGNSA, per germline. This CDR3 reads CASSSFRTGTYEQYF. The CDR3 DNA is TGTGCCAGCAGCTCCTTTAGGACGGGTACCTACGAGCAGTACTTC. The full variable domain, in which reference TRBV7-2 and TRBJ2-7 provide the parts outside the CDR3, is GAGVSQSPSNKVTEKGKDVELRCDPISGHTALYWYRQSLGQGLEFLIYFQGNSAPDKSGLPSDRFSAERTGGSVSTLTIQRTQQEDSAVYLCASSSFRTGTYEQYFGPGTRLTVT.

J is TRBJ1-3 and V is TRBV2, with D unclear. Germline lookup yields CDR1 SNHLY and CDR2 FYNNEI. The CDR3 covers 15 residues. Trimming shortened V by 11 bases and J by 0 bases, and 17 bases separated the two germline ends. The CDR3 region has the DNA TGTGCCGGCATCGAGTCACTTGACTCTGGAAACACCATATATTTT. Translated: CAGIESLDSGNTIYF.

This clonotype was counted at least ten times. V and J are TRBV19 and TRBJ1-2, with 8 bases matching TRBD1. CDR1 is LNHDA and CDR2 is SQIVND in the germline V gene (reference sequence). CDR3 length: 13 residues. The junction had 8 bases not matched to a gene; V was cut back by 6 bases and J by 8 bases. The CDR3 here is CASSRQGSGGYTF. The CDR3, as DNA: TGTGCCAGTAGCAGACAGGGGAGTGGAGGCTACACCTTC.

This chain joins TRBV2 and TRBJ2-2; TRBD2 matches 11 bases. Germline loops: CDR1 SNHLY, CDR2 FYNNEI. The CDR3 runs 17 residues. V shed 2 bases and J 5 bases; nucleotides not matched to a gene: 7. The CDR3 DNA is TGTGCCAGCAGTGAATTTCTAGCGGGAGGTCGAACCGGGGAGCTGTTTTTT. It encodes CASSEFLAGGRTGELFF.

The J gene is TRBJ2-7, the V gene TRBV11-2; D may correspond to TRBD1 or TRBD2 (7 bases each). The CDR3 contains 15 residues. V was trimmed by 1 base and J by 2 bases, leaving 12 bases between them. Germline CDR1 and CDR2: SGHAT and FQNNGV. CDR3 DNA: TGTGCCAGCAGCTTAGCAGGGGGGGTTACCTACGAGCAGTACTTC. Translated: CASSLAGGVTYEQYF.